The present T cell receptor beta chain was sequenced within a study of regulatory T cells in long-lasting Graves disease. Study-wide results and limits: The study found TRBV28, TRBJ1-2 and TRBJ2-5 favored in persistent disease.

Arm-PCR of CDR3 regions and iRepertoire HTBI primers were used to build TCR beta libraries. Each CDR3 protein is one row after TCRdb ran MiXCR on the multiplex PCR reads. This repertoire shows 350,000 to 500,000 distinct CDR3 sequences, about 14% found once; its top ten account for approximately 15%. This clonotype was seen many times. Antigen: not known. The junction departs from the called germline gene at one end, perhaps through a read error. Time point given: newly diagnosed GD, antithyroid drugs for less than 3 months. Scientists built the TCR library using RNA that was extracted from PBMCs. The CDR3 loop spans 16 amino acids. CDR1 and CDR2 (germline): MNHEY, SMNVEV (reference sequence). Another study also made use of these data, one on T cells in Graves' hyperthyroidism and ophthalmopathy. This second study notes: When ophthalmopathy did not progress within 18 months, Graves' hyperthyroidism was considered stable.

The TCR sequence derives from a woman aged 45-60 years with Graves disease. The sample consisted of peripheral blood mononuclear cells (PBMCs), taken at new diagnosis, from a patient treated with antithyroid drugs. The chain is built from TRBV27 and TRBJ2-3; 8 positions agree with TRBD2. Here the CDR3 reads CASSLSGREVTDTLYF. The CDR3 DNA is TGTGCCAGCAGTTTATCGGGGCGGGAGGTCACAGATACGCTGTATTTT.